One T cell receptor beta chain is described in this entry. This record comes from a study of blood T cell repertoires in COVID-19. Background on the study: Collection of acute and convalescent COVID-19 samples took place in the United States, Italy and Spain. T cells, B-cell-depleted T cells, or PBMCs provided the cDNA or gDNA that served as material.

Authors' analysis steps: Reference gene primer amplification gave estimated nucleated cell counts. Here immunoSEQ multiplex PCR was the method, and the copy in TCRdb shows in-frame clones only, minus some. That table gives V, J and clone size, and the DNA gave D and trimming. The table lists about 200,000 clones, roughly 79% of them singletons. The CDR3 contains 13 residues. CDR1 and CDR2 from the germline V gene are SGHRS and YFSETQ. Trimming left V 0 bases short and J 1 base short, with 4 bases between. This sequence was found in a human donor with acute or convalescent COVID-19. The donor label of this sample is uncertain. The V call is TRBV5-1, the J call TRBJ1-1; D unresolved. Sequencing used peripheral blood. The CDR3: CASSLAGNTEAFF. The CDR3 bases are TGCGCCAGCAGCTTGGCAGGGAACACTGAAGCTTTCTTT. Complete variable domain (other parts from reference TRBV5-1 and TRBJ1-1): KAGVTQTPRYLIKTRGQQVTLSCSPISGHRSVSWYQQTPGQGLQFLFEYFSETQRNKGNFPGRFSGRQFSNSRSEMNVSTLELGDSALYLCASSLAGNTEAFFGQGTRLTVV.